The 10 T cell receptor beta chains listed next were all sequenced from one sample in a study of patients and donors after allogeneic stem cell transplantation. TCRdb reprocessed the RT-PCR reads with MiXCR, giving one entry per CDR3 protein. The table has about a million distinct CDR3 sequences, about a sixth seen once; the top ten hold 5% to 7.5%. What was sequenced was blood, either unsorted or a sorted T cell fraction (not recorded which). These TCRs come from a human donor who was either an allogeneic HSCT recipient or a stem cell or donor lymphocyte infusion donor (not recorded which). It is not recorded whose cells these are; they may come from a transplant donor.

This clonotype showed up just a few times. For the CDR3, the DNA is TGCGCCAGCAGCTTGGTCCCGGGGACCACATCTGGGCACGAGCAGTACTTC. Translating gives CASSLVPGTTSGHEQYF. This chain joins TRBV5-1 and TRBJ2-7; possibly TRBD1 or TRBD2 for D (5 bases each). The CDR3 runs 17 residues. Trimming pared 0 bases from V and 5 bases from J, leaving 21 bases between. Per germline, CDR1 SGHRS and CDR2 YFSETQ.

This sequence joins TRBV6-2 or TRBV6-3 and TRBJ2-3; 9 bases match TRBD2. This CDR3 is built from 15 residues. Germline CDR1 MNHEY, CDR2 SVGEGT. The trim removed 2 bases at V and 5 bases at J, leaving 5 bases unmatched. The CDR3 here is CASSYAGGEGDTQYF. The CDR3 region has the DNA TGTGCCAGCAGTTACGCGGGGGGGGAAGGAGATACGCAGTATTTT.

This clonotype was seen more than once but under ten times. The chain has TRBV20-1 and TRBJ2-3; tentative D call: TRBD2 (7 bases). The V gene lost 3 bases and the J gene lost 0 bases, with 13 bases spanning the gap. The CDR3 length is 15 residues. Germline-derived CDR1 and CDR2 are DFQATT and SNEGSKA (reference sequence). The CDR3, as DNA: TGCAGTGCTAGTGGCCGGGGGGCTAGCACAGATACGCAGTATTTT. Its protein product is CSASGRGASTDTQYF.

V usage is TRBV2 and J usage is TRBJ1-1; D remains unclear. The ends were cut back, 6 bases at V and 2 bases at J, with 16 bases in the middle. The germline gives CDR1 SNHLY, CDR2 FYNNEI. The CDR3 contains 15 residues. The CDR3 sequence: CASSLSRPTNTEAFF. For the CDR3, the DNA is TGTGCCAGCAGCCTCTCGCGGCCTACTAACACTGAAGCTTTCTTT.

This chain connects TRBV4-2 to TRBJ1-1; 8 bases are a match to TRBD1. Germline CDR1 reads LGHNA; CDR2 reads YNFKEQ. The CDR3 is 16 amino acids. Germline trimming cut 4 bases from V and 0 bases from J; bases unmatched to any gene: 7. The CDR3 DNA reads TGTGCCAGCAGCCCCGGACAGGGATCCATGAACACTGAAGCTTTCTTT. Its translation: CASSPGQGSMNTEAFF.

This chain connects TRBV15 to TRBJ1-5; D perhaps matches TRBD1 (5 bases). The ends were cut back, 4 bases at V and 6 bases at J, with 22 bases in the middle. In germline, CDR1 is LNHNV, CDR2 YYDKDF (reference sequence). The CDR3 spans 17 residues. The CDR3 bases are TGTGCCACCAGCAAGGTTGGTGGGGGGAGTAGGAGTCAGCCCCAGCATTTT. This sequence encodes CATSKVGGGSRSQPQHF.

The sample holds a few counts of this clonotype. CDR3 loop: CASSEFLLGRRNTEAFF. CDR3 bases: TGTGCCAGCAGTGAGTTTCTTCTCGGCAGACGGAACACTGAAGCTTTCTTT. The chain employs TRBV6-1 and TRBJ1-1; no firm D call. The CDR3 loop spans 17 amino acids. Between the trimmed V and J ends, which lost 3 bases and 1 base, there was a span of 18 bases. CDR1 MNHNS and CDR2 SASEGT come from the germline V gene.

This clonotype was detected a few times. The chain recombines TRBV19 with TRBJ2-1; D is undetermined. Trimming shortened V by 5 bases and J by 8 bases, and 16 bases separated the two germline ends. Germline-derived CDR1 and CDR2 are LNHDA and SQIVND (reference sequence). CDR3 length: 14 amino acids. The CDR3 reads CASSGLSGQYEQFF. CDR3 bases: TGTGCCAGTAGTGGTCTGTCAGGTCAATATGAGCAGTTCTTC.

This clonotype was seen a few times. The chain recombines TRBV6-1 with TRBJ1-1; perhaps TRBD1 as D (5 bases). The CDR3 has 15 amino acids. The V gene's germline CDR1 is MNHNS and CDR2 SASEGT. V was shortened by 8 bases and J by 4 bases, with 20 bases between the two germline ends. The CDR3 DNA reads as TGTGCCAGCGTCCCTTCTACAGCCGGGGGCACTGAAGCTTTCTTT. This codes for CASVPSTAGGTEAFF.

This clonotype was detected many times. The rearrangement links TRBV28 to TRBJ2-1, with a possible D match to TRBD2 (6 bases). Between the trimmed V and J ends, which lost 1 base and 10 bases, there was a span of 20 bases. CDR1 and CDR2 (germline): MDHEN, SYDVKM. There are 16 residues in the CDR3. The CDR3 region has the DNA TGTGCCAGCAGTTTATTTCTTACGGCGGGGTCTGGGGAGCAGTTCTTC. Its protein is CASSLFLTAGSGEQFF.